The T cell receptor (beta chain) described here comes from a study of T cell responses to AZD1222 COVID-19 vaccine. Germline-derived CDR1 and CDR2 are LGHNT and FRNRAP. This CDR3 has 17 amino acids. J was trimmed by 3 bases and V by 6 bases; bases with no gene match: 9. The table came from immunoSEQ multiplex PCR; TCRdb's copy has only in-frame clones and leaves some out. The repertoire holds about 160,000 clones, with 85% to 90% as singletons. The source material was peripheral blood, sampled 28 days after the second AZD1222 dose. The receptor was derived from an adult who received the AZD1222 COVID-19 vaccine. The V call is TRBV12-5, the J call TRBJ2-5; 14 nucleotides match TRBD2. This CDR3 is CASGTGTSGGIKETQYF. The CDR3 DNA reads TGTGCTAGTGGGACCGGGACTAGCGGGGGAATAAAAGAGACCCAGTACTTC.